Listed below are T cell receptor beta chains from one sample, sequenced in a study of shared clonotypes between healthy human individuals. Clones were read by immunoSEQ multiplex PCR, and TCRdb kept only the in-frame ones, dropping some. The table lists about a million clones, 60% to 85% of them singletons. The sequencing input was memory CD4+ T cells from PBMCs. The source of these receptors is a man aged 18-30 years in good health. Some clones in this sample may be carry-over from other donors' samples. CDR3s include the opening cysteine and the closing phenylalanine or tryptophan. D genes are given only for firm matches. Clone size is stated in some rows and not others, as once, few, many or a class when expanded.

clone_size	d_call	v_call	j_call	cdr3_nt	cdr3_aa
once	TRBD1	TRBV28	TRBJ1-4	TGTGCCAGCAGCCGGACAGGGAACCTCAACACGCATGAAAAACTGTTTTTT	CASSRTGNLNTHEKLFF
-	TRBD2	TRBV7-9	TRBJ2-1	TGTGCCAGCAGCTTAACTAGCGGGAGATTAGATGAGCAGTTCTTC	CASSLTSGRLDEQFF
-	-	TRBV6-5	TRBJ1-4	TGTGCCAGCAGTCCCGGGAACAGCCCACCCCTTAAACTGTTTTTT	CASSPGNSPPLKLFF
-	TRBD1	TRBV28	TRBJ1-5	TGTGCCAGCAGTCCGTTCGGGACAGGGGGCGATCAGCCCCAGCATTTT	CASSPFGTGGDQPQHF
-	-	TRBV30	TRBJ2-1	TGTGCCTGGAGTCCCGGGACAAATGAGCAGTTCTTC	CAWSPGTNEQFF
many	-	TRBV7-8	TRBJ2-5	TGTGCCAGCAGCTTATCCGAAAGGTTAGAGACCCAGTACTTC	CASSLSERLETQYF
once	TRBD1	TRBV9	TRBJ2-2	TGTGCCAGCAGCGTAGCACAGGGGCCTCGCGGGGAGCTGTTTTTT	CASSVAQGPRGELFF
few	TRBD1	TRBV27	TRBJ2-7	TGTGCCAGCAGTCCCGGGGACAGGGACACCCCCTCTGTCTACGAGCAGTACTTC	CASSPGDRDTPSVYEQYF
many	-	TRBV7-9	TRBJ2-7	TGTGCCAGCAGTCAATCACAGGGCCATCTATCCTACGAGCAGTACTTC	CASSQSQGHLSYEQYF
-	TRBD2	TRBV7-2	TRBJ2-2	TGTGCCAGCAGTCGCCGCGGAGCGGGAGGGCCAGGAGGCACCGGGGAGCTGTTTTTT	CASSRRGAGGPGGTGELFF
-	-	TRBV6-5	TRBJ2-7	TGTGCCAGCAGTTACTTCGCAGGGGTCTACGAGCAGTACTTC	CASSYFAGVYEQYF
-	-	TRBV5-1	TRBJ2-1	TGCGCCAGCAGCTTCACGGAAAGCTCCTACAATGAGCAGTTCTTC	CASSFTESSYNEQFF
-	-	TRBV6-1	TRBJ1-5	TGTGCCAGCAGTGCTAGGGACAGCAATCAGCCCCAGCATTTT	CASSARDSNQPQHF
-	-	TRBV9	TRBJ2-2	TGTGCCAGCAGCGTAGGACCCAGCGCCGGGGAGCTGTTTTTT	CASSVGPSAGELFF
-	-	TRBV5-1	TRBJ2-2	TGCGCCAGCAGCCTCGTTAACCTCAACACCGGGGAGCTGTTTTTT	CASSLVNLNTGELFF
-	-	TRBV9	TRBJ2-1	TGTGCCAGCAGCATCGTGGACAGATACAATGAGCAGTTCTTC	CASSIVDRYNEQFF
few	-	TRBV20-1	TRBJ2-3	TGCAGTGCTAGCCCAGATACGCAGTATTTT	CSASPDTQYF
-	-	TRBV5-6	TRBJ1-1	TGTGCCAGCAGCTTCGACAGGAGGGGCGAAGCTTTCTTT	CASSFDRRGEAFF
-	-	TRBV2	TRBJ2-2	TGTGCCAGCAGTGATGGCGGCCGGACCACCGGGGAGCTGTTTTTT	CASSDGGRTTGELFF
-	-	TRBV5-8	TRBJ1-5	TGTGCCAGCAGCGAATGGAGTAACGGGGCCCAGCATTTT	CASSEWSNGAQHF
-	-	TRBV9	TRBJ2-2	TGTGCCAGCAGCCCAGGGGCGCTAGCGACGGTCGGGGAGCTGTTTTTT	CASSPGALATVGELFF
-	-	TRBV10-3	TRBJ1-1	TGTGCCATCAGTACTGGGGGGTGGAACACTGAAGCTTTCTTT	CAISTGGWNTEAFF
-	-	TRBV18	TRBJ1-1	TGTGCCAGCTCACCCGACAGATTGAACACTGAAGCTTTCTTT	CASSPDRLNTEAFF
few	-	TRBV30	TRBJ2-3	TGTGCCCACACGGTCGGGCGGGGAACTAGCACAGATACGCAGTATTTT	CAHTVGRGTSTDTQYF
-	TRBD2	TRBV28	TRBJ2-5	TGTGCCAGCAGTAGAACCGGGACTAGCGGGAGGGCCTTGGAGACCCAGTACTTC	CASSRTGTSGRALETQYF
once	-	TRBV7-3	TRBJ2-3	TGTGCCAGCAGCCCAAACGGACGGTATACGCAGTATTTT	CASSPNGRYTQYF
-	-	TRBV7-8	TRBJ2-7	TGTGCCAGCAGCGCCCGCCGGCTCTCCTACGAGCAGTACTTC	CASSARRLSYEQYF
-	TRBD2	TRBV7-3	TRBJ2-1	TGTGCCAGCAGCTTAGGTTCGGGGGGAGTAAAGGAGCAGTTCTTC	CASSLGSGGVKEQFF
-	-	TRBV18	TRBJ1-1	TGTGCCAGCTCACCATCCCTCGGGGACACTGAAGCTTTCTTT	CASSPSLGDTEAFF
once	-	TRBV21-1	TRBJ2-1	TGTGCCAGCAGCCGAGGTCACATCCCCTACAATGAGCAGTTCTTC	CASSRGHIPYNEQFF
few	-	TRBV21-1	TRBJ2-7	TGTGCCAGCAGCAATAGTGACGGCTACTACTCCTACGAGCAGTACTTC	CASSNSDGYYSYEQYF
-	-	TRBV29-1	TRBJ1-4	TGCAGCGTTGAACAGTCTAATGAAAAACTGTTTTTT	CSVEQSNEKLFF
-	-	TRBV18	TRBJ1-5	TGTGCCAGCCAGGCGGGTGACAATCAGCCCCAGCATTTT	CASQAGDNQPQHF
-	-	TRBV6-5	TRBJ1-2	TGTGCCAGCAGTTACAGTGGGGACTTAAGACATGGCTACACCTTC	CASSYSGDLRHGYTF
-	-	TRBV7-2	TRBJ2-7	TGTGCCAGCAGCTTAGCGCTAGGCGTTCGCTACGAGCAGTACTTC	CASSLALGVRYEQYF
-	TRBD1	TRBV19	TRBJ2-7	TGTGCCAGTAGTCGGGGACAGGGATTCTACGAGCAGTACTTC	CASSRGQGFYEQYF
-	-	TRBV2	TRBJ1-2	TGTGCCAGCAGGGTACAGGTAAACTATAGCTACACCTTC	CASRVQVNYSYTF
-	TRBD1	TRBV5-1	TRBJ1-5	TGCGCCAGCAGCCAGACAGGGGTCGGCAATCAGCCCCAGCATTTT	CASSQTGVGNQPQHF
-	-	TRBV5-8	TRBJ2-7	TGTGCCAGCAGCTTTACAACCGGGCTCAATACATTCGAGCAGTACTTC	CASSFTTGLNTFEQYF
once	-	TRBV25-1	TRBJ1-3	TGTGCCAGCAGGGATCTACAAAACTCTGGAAACACCATATATTTT	CASRDLQNSGNTIYF
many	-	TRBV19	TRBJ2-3	TGTGCCAGTAGTATCGAGGGAGGATCGACAGATACGCAGTATTTT	CASSIEGGSTDTQYF
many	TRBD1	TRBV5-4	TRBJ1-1	TGTGCCAGCAGCTTGCCCCAGGGGGCTAACACTGAAGCTTTCTTT	CASSLPQGANTEAFF